In its sample, the clone carrying this TCR beta chain was seen once. Sequenced by immunoSEQ multiplex PCR; TCRdb stores in-frame clones only, minus some. The data show about 98,000 clones, 90% to 96% seen once. The sample comes from a study of technical replicates of blood from a handful of donors. The junction had 11 bases not matched to a gene; V was cut back by 6 bases and J by 6 bases. The germline CDR1 and CDR2 sequences are SEHNR and FQNEAQ (reference sequence). The CDR3 extends over 16 amino acids. The sequence came from a human donor in good health. Material: T cells isolated from PBMCs. This chain connects TRBV7-9 to TRBJ1-6, with 7 bases aligning to TRBD1. In DNA, the CDR3 is TGTGCCAGCAGTCCATCTCCGGGACAGACTAATTCACCCCTCCACTTT. This translates into CASSPSPGQTNSPLHF.